These 26 T cell receptor beta chains originate from one sample sequenced in a study of early T cells in non-severe SARS-CoV-2 infection. MiXCR, run by TCRdb on the 5' RACE reads, gives a single entry per CDR3 protein. The table shows tens of thousands of distinct CDR3 sequences, with around 15% occurring only once. The sample was whole blood. These receptors were obtained from an adult who was a healthcare worker with PCR-confirmed SARS-CoV-2 infection or an uninfected control (not recorded which).

Details on this clonotype: At one boundary the junction diverges from the germline segment, which might be a read error. The V and J genes are TRBV7-3 and TRBJ2-7; a possible D gene is TRBD2 (6 bases). CDR1 SGHTA and CDR2 FQGTGA come from the germline V gene. The CDR3 is 16 residues long. The CDR3 spells CASSLSLGGLSYEQYF. The CDR3 DNA reads TGTGCCAGCAGCTTAAGCTTGGGGGGACTCTCCTACGAACAGTACTTC.

This clonotype was detected only a few times. The CDR3 DNA sequence: TGTGCCAGCAGCACCCCCGGGACAGGGAGCGGCTACACCTTC. As protein: CASSTPGTGSGYTF. This chain joins TRBV7-3 and TRBJ1-2; 9 nucleotides line up with TRBD1. V shed 5 bases and J 8 bases; nucleotides not matched to a gene: 9. This CDR3 spans 14 amino acids. Germline-derived CDR1 and CDR2 are SGHTA and FQGTGA. The complete variable domain, with remaining parts taken from reference TRBV7-3 and TRBJ1-2, reads GAGVSQTPSNKVTEKGKYVELRCDPISGHTALYWYRQSLGQGPEFLIYFQGTGAADDSGLPNDRFFAVRPEGSVSTLKIQRTERGDSAVYLCASSTPGTGSGYTFGSGTRLTVV.

This clonotype was picked up one time. The V gene is TRBV7-9, the J gene TRBJ1-2; D is unresolved. Germline V gene sequence: CDR1 SEHNR, CDR2 FQNEAQ (reference sequence). V was clipped by 6 bases and J by 5 bases, with 10 bases between them. This CDR3 comprises 12 residues. CDR3: CASRNRRYGYTF. The CDR3 nucleotides read TGTGCCAGCAGAAATAGACGGTATGGCTACACCTTC.

This clonotype came up a few times. This sequence joins TRBV12-3 or TRBV12-4 and TRBJ1-6, with D uncertain. The CDR3 spans 14 residues. V was trimmed by 3 bases and J by 7 bases, leaving 10 bases between them. The CDR3 bases are TGTGCCAGCAGTTTTAACTATGGGAATTCACCCCTCCACTTT. Its protein product is CASSFNYGNSPLHF.

This clonotype was seen ten or more times. The V call is TRBV11-2, the J call TRBJ1-1; the D is unclear. With 3 bases removed from V and 3 bases from J, the gap between germline ends came to 8 bases. The CDR3 runs to 13 residues. Germline assignment: CDR1 SGHAT and CDR2 FQNNGV. DNA of the CDR3: TGTGCCAGCAGCTTTATATCGGACACTGAAGCTTTCTTT. Encoded protein: CASSFISDTEAFF.

The chain links TRBV6-5 to TRBJ2-2; 7 bases agree with TRBD1. The CDR3 length is 16 residues. The germline gives CDR1 MNHEY, CDR2 SVGAGI. The V and J ends lost 0 bases and 4 bases, in that order; junction bases with no gene match: 5. The CDR3 is CASSYSMTGTTGELFF. The CDR3 DNA reads TGTGCCAGCAGTTACTCCATGACAGGGACCACCGGGGAGCTGTTTTTT.

The chain links TRBV6-1 to TRBJ1-5; no reliable D call. Trimming removed 7 bases at V and 0 bases at J, with 10 bases between. Looked up from germline, CDR1 is MNHNS and CDR2 is SASEGT. This CDR3 has 14 residues. The CDR3: CASNVWGSNQPQHF. In nucleotides, the CDR3 is TGTGCCAGCAATGTGTGGGGTAGCAATCAGCCCCAGCATTTT.

This clonotype was seen at least ten times. This sequence joins TRBV5-1 and TRBJ2-3, with TRBD1 identical over 8 bases. CDR3 size: 16 residues. Germline V gives CDR1 SGHRS, CDR2 YFSETQ. J lost 2 bases, V lost 0 bases, and 5 bases had no gene match. The CDR3 DNA reads TGCGCCAGCAGCTTGGAAGGACAGGGACACACAGATACGCAGTATTTT. Translation gives CASSLEGQGHTDTQYF. The full variable domain, its missing parts supplied by reference TRBV5-1 and TRBJ2-3, is KAGVTQTPRYLIKTRGQQVTLSCSPISGHRSVSWYQQTPGQGLQFLFEYFSETQRNKGNFPGRFSGRQFSNSRSEMNVSTLELGDSALYLCASSLEGQGHTDTQYFGPGTRLTVL.

The table lists this clonotype with a few counts. The chain carries TRBV18 and TRBJ2-5; D might be TRBD2 (7 bases). Germline V gene lookup returns CDR1 KGHSH and CDR2 LQKENI. Trimming stripped 1 base from V and 5 bases from J, with 8 bases between. The CDR3 covers 13 residues. This CDR3 reads CASSPRGGETQYF. DNA for the CDR3: TGTGCCAGCTCACCACGCGGGGGCGAGACCCAGTACTTC.

This rearrangement joins TRBV24-1 to TRBJ1-5, with D unresolved. Germline V gene lookup returns CDR1 KGHDR and CDR2 SFDVKD. The ends were cut back, 5 bases at V and 3 bases at J, with 4 bases in the middle. CDR3 length equals 12 residues. CDR3 loop: CATSAVNQPQHF. Written as DNA, the CDR3 is TGTGCCACCAGTGCGGTCAATCAGCCCCAGCATTTT.

The chain uses TRBV5-1 and TRBJ1-3; TRBD1 aligns across 8 bases. The CDR3 has 15 residues. J gave up 5 bases and V 4 bases, and 8 bases lay outside the gene matches. Germline V gene sequence: CDR1 SGHRS, CDR2 YFSETQ. The CDR3 sequence is CASSPAGQGRNTIYF. The DNA of the CDR3 is TGCGCCAGCAGCCCCGCCGGACAGGGCAGAAACACCATATATTTT.

The chain combines TRBV6-2 or TRBV6-3 with TRBJ1-5, with D possibly matching TRBD1 (6 bases). Germline V CDR1 and CDR2: MNHEY, SVGEGT. With 6 bases removed from V and 3 bases from J, the gap between germline ends came to 15 bases. The CDR3 consists of 15 residues. The CDR3 loop is CASSPNDRLNQPQHF. The CDR3 DNA is TGTGCCAGCAGCCCCAACGACAGGCTCAATCAGCCCCAGCATTTT.

The chain is built from TRBV13 and TRBJ2-7, with TRBD1 identical over 8 bases. CDR1 and CDR2 from the germline V gene are PRHDT and FYEKMQ (reference sequence). The CDR3 loop spans 16 amino acids. V was clipped by 0 bases and J by 2 bases; unmatched bases: 6. The DNA for the CDR3 is TGTGCCAGCAGCTTAGGTACTGAGACAGGGGCCTACGAGCAGTACTTC. The encoded protein is CASSLGTETGAYEQYF.

This clonotype was picked up a small number of times. This chain uses TRBV11-2 with TRBJ2-7, with D tentatively TRBD2 (6 bases). CDR1 is SGHAT and CDR2 is FQNNGV in the germline V gene. Trimming removed 1 base at V and 2 bases at J, with 12 bases between. The CDR3 contains 15 residues. The CDR3 protein is CASSLVFPGAYEQYF. The CDR3 DNA is TGTGCCAGCAGCTTAGTGTTCCCGGGGGCCTACGAGCAGTACTTC.

This clonotype occurred a few times. V usage is TRBV29-1 and J usage is TRBJ1-1; weak D call: TRBD1 (5 bases). Germline lookup yields CDR1 SQVTM and CDR2 ANQGSEA. The CDR3 spans 13 residues. V was clipped by 6 bases and J by 0 bases, with 11 bases between them. CDR3 residues: CSVILQVNTEAFF. The CDR3 nucleotides read TGCAGCGTGATACTACAGGTGAACACTGAAGCTTTCTTT.

The chain employs TRBV27 and TRBJ1-6; 9 nucleotides agree with TRBD1. This CDR3 spans 17 amino acids. Germline trimming cut 0 bases from V and 7 bases from J; bases unmatched to any gene: 7. CDR1 is MNHEY, CDR2 SMNVEV, per germline (reference sequence). CDR3 protein: CASSLSPGQGLNSPLHF. The CDR3 DNA reads as TGTGCCAGCAGTTTATCTCCGGGACAGGGCCTGAATTCACCCCTCCACTTT.

This clonotype was observed a single time. The chain uses TRBV29-1 and TRBJ2-3, with TRBD2 as a possible D gene (5 bases). The CDR3 has 12 amino acids. The ends were cut back, 4 bases at V and 2 bases at J, with 7 bases in the middle. CDR1 and CDR2 from the germline V gene are SQVTM and ANQGSEA. As DNA, the CDR3 is TGCAGCGTTGGTGGACTCACAGATACGCAGTATTTT. Translated, it gives CSVGGLTDTQYF.

The rearrangement links TRBV5-1 to TRBJ2-3; 8 nucleotides match TRBD1. The CDR3 has 15 amino acids. Germline CDR1 and CDR2: SGHRS and YFSETQ. With 5 bases clipped from V and 0 bases from J, the junction kept 5 bases outside the gene matches. The CDR3 protein is CASSLRQGSTDTQYF. Written as DNA, the CDR3 is TGCGCCAGCAGTTTACGACAGGGGAGCACAGATACGCAGTATTTT.

This clonotype has only a few counts. The chain recombines TRBV28 with TRBJ1-1, with D tentatively TRBD1 (6 bases). V shed 5 bases and J shed 7 bases, with 20 bases lying between them. This CDR3 spans 15 amino acids. Germline V CDR1 and CDR2: MDHEN, SYDVKM. CDR3 bases: TGTGCCAGCAGTGTACCTTTACAGGGACCTTTTGAAGCTTTCTTT. As protein: CASSVPLQGPFEAFF.

The rearrangement joins TRBV28 to TRBJ2-3; TRBD2 matches 10 bases. The CDR3 is 16 amino acids. The V gene's germline CDR1 is MDHEN and CDR2 SYDVKM. V lost 2 bases, J lost 1 base, and 3 bases stayed unmatched. The CDR3 sequence is CASSLITSGGTDTQYF. The DNA for the CDR3 is TGTGCCAGCAGTTTAATCACTAGCGGGGGCACAGATACGCAGTATTTT. The entire variable domain, with the rest obtained from reference TRBV28 and TRBJ2-3, is as follows: DVKVTQSSRYLVKRTGEKVFLECVQDMDHENMFWYRQDPGLGLRLIYFSYDVKMKEKGDIPEGYSVSREKKERFSLILESASTNQTSMYLCASSLITSGGTDTQYFGPGTRLTVL.

The gene calls are TRBV4-1 and TRBJ2-1; no definite D call. The CDR3 is made up of 15 amino acids. V lost 1 base and J 4 bases, leaving 11 bases between the germline ends. Germline V gene sequence: CDR1 MGHRA, CDR2 YSYEKL. CDR3 sequence: CASSQGARSYNEQFF. The CDR3 DNA reads as TGCGCCAGCAGCCAAGGGGCCAGAAGTTACAATGAGCAGTTCTTC.

This clonotype was picked up a small number of times. The CDR3 DNA follows: TGCAGCGCCGGTCAGGACAGTCCTTATATCTACACCTTC. It is translated as CSAGQDSPYIYTF. V is TRBV29-1 and J is TRBJ1-2; D is perhaps TRBD1 (6 bases). The CDR3 length is 13 residues. Trimming pared 7 bases from V and 10 bases from J, leaving 22 bases between. The germline V gene has CDR1 SQVTM and CDR2 ANQGSEA.

This clonotype was detected only a few times. V and J are TRBV7-8 and TRBJ1-3; no definite D call. This CDR3 has 14 residues. V lost 1 base and J lost 0, with 4 bases in between. CDR1 SGHVS and CDR2 FQNEAQ come from the germline V gene. The CDR3 loop reads CASSLGPSGNTIYF. CDR3 sequence (DNA): TGTGCCAGCAGCTTAGGACCCTCTGGAAACACCATATATTTT.

This clonotype has only a few counts. The rearrangement links TRBV12-3 or TRBV12-4 to TRBJ2-4; D call uncertain. Trimming cost V 6 bases and J 3 bases, with 12 bases left between them. The CDR3 totals 14 residues. CDR3 coding DNA: TGTGCCAGCAGAACAACTTACCTCAAAAACATTCAGTACTTC. Translating gives CASRTTYLKNIQYF.

The J gene is TRBJ1-5, the V gene TRBV15, with a possible D match to TRBD1 (6 bases). V was pared by 4 bases and J by 5 bases, with 21 bases between. CDR1 is LNHNV and CDR2 is YYDKDF in the germline V gene (reference sequence). The CDR3 totals 17 residues. CDR3 protein: CATSTFQQGVSDQPQHF. CDR3 in DNA: TGTGCCACCAGCACCTTTCAACAGGGAGTCAGCGATCAGCCCCAGCATTTT. The whole variable domain, filled in from reference TRBV15 and TRBJ1-5, reads DAMVIQNPRYQVTQFGKPVTLSCSQTLNHNVMYWYQQKSSQAPKLLFHYYDKDFNNEADTPDNFQSRRPNTSFCFLDIRSPGLGDTAMYLCATSTFQQGVSDQPQHFGDGTRLSIL.

The V call is TRBV20-1, the J call TRBJ2-1, with 8 bases identical to TRBD2. The germline gives CDR1 DFQATT, CDR2 SNEGSKA (reference sequence). Trimming removed 6 bases from V and 6 bases from J; junction bases left unmatched: 16. The CDR3 length is 16 residues. The CDR3 loop reads CSANGGAGVVPNEQFF. CDR3 nucleotide sequence: TGCAGTGCAAACGGGGGAGCGGGGGTCGTCCCCAATGAGCAGTTCTTC.